The sequence of this T cell receptor (beta chain) was determined in a study of early T cells in non-severe SARS-CoV-2 infection. Germline loops: CDR1 SEHNR, CDR2 FQNEAQ (reference sequence). With 5 bases removed from V and 0 bases from J, the gap between germline ends came to 15 bases. The CDR3 covers 16 residues. In this sample, this clonotype turned up a few times. Its specificity is unknown. Attached unique molecular identifiers marked individual cDNA molecules. TCRdb called the 5' RACE reads again in MiXCR, with one record for every CDR3 protein. Of 86,000 or so distinct CDR3 sequences in the sample, approximately 6% were seen once. General study findings and limits: Anti-spike CD8 responses were favored in VDJdb matching, and private and CD4 specificities were missed.

Sequenced: whole blood. J is TRBJ2-3 and V is TRBV7-9; D not resolved. The receptor's source is an adult who was a healthcare worker with PCR-confirmed SARS-CoV-2 infection or an uninfected control (not recorded which). The CDR3 is CASSPFKDGSTDTQYF. Written as DNA, the CDR3 is TGTGCCAGCAGCCCCTTTAAGGACGGAAGCACAGATACGCAGTATTTT.